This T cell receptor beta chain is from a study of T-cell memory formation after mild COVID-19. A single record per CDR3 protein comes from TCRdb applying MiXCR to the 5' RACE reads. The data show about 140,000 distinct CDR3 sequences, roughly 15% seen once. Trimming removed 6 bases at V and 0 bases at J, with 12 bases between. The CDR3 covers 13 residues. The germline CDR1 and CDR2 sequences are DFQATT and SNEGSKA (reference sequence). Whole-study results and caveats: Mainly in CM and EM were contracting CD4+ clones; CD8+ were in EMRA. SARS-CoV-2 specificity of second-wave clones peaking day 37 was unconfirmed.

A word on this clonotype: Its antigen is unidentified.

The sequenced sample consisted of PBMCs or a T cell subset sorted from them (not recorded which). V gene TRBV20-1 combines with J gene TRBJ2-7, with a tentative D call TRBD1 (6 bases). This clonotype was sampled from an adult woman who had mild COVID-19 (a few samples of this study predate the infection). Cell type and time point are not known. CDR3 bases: TGCAGTGCCTTTTCAGGGGCCTCCTACGAGCAGTACTTC. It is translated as CSAFSGASYEQYF.